These 8 T cell receptor beta chains were sequenced from one sample in a study of blood T cell repertoires in COVID-19. Sequencing used immunoSEQ multiplex PCR; TCRdb keeps in-frame clones, though not all of them. The profile shows approximately 76,000 clones, around 85% of them singletons. The sequenced sample consisted of peripheral blood. The receptor set was obtained from an elderly woman with active or convalescent COVID-19.

The rearrangement uses TRBV28 and TRBJ1-2; the D gene is possibly TRBD1 (6 bases). Germline CDR1 is MDHEN and CDR2 is SYDVKM. The V and J ends lost 3 bases and 1 base respectively, with 12 bases between them. This CDR3 spans 15 amino acids. The CDR3 is CASSFTQGDNYGYTF. The CDR3 bases are TGTGCCAGCAGTTTTACACAGGGAGATAACTATGGCTACACCTTC.

The chain has TRBV7-2 and TRBJ2-5, with D possibly being TRBD2 (5 bases). Deletions cut 5 bases from V and 0 bases from J, with 19 bases between. The CDR3 is 17 residues long. Per the germline V gene, CDR1 is SGHTA and CDR2 is FQGNSA. Written as DNA, the CDR3 is TGTGCCAGCAGCCCACAATACCGTGGGAGACACCAAGAGACCCAGTACTTC. Translation gives CASSPQYRGRHQETQYF.

V is TRBV19 and J is TRBJ1-5; D unresolved. The V end lost 4 bases, the J end lost 7 bases, and 11 bases lay between the germline ends. Germline CDR1 is LNHDA and CDR2 is SQIVND (reference sequence). The CDR3 length is 13 residues. The CDR3 sequence is CASSREGWQPQHF. The CDR3 DNA reads as TGTGCCAGTAGTAGGGAGGGTTGGCAGCCCCAGCATTTT.

The genes are TRBV21-1 and TRBJ1-6. TRBV21-1 constitutes a pseudogene. The CDR3 extends over 15 amino acids. The CDR3 DNA reads as TGTGCCAGCAGCCCCGCGGCTCCTCGCCATTCACCCCTCCACTTT. Translation: CASSPAAPRHSPLHF.

The chain links TRBV5-4 to TRBJ2-1; 14 nucleotides align to TRBD2. CDR1 and CDR2 (germline): SGHNT, YYREEE (reference sequence). J lost 2 bases, V lost 6 bases, and 10 bases had no gene match. The CDR3 is 18 residues long. This CDR3 reads CASTRPGLAGDTYNEQFF. CDR3 in DNA: TGTGCCAGCACCCGACCGGGACTAGCGGGGGACACCTACAATGAGCAGTTCTTC.

A note on this clone: The sample has other DNA sequences that encode this CDR3 too. V gene TRBV7-2 combines with J gene TRBJ2-7; D perhaps matches TRBD1 (5 bases). CDR1 is SGHTA and CDR2 is FQGNSA in the germline V gene. This CDR3 is 13 amino acids long. V lost 3 bases and J 3 bases, leaving 9 bases between the germline ends. The CDR3 reads CASSFDRDYEQYF. The DNA of the CDR3 is TGTGCCAGCAGCTTTGACAGAGACTACGAGCAGTACTTC.

The genes are TRBV6-1 and TRBJ1-5, with 7 bases lining up with TRBD1. CDR1 is MNHNS and CDR2 is SASEGT in the germline V gene. The CDR3 runs to 16 residues. The V and J ends lost 4 bases and 3 bases, in that order; junction bases with no gene match: 9. DNA of the CDR3: TGTGCCAGCAGTGCACAGGGGAAGGCGGACAATCAGCCCCAGCATTTT. As protein: CASSAQGKADNQPQHF.

The chain uses TRBV6-5 and TRBJ2-3, with D possibly TRBD1 on 5 matching bases. CDR1 and CDR2 from the germline V gene are MNHEY and SVGAGI. The CDR3 has 16 amino acids. V was clipped by 0 bases and J by 2 bases, with 12 bases between them. The CDR3 spells CASSYSTGAFTDTQYF. For the CDR3, the DNA is TGTGCCAGCAGTTACTCAACAGGCGCCTTCACAGATACGCAGTATTTT.